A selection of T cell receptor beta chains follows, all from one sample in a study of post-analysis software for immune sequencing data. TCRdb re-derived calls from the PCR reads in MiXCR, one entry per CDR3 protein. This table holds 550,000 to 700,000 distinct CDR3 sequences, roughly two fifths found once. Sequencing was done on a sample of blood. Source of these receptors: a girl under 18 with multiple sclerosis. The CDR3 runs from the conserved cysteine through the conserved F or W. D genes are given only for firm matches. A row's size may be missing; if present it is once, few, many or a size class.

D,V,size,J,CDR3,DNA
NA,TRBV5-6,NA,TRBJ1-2,CASSLAGEGPYGYTF,TGTGCCAGCAGCTTGGCCGGAGAGGGGCCCTATGGCTACACCTTC
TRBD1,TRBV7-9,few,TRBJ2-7,CASSRPGTGEYPYEQYF,TGTGCCAGCAGCAGGCCCGGGACAGGGGAATATCCCTACGAGCAGTACTTC
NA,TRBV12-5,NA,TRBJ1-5,CASGCAGGNQPQHF,TGTGCTAGTGGTTGTGCAGGGGGCAATCAGCCCCAGCATTTT
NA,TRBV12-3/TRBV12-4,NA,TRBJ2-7,CASSLKRNEQYF,TGTGCCAGCAGTTTGAAACGTAACGAGCAGTACTTC
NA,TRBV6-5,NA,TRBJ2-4,CASSYGNKNIQYF,TGTGCCAGCAGTTACGGGAACAAAAACATTCAGTACTTC
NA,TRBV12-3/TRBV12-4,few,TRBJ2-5,CASSFDGETQYF,TGTGCCAGCAGTTTTGATGGAGAGACCCAGTACTTC
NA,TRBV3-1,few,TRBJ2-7,CASSQDVDTSSYEQYF,TGTGCCAGCAGCCAAGATGTGGACACTAGCTCCTACGAGCAGTACTTC
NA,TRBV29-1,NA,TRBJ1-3,CSVVSGNTIYF,TGCAGCGTAGTCTCTGGAAACACCATATATTTT
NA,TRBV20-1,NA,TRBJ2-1,CSATARGAGSYNEQFF,TGCAGTGCAACGGCGAGGGGAGCCGGCTCCTACAATGAGCAGTTCTTC
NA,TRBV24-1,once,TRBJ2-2,CATSDLYAGELFF,TGTGCCACCAGTGATTTATACGCCGGGGAGCTGTTTTTT
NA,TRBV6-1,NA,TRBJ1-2,CASSEVAQGAHYGYTF,TGTGCCAGCAGTGAAGTTGCCCAAGGGGCTCACTATGGCTACACCTTC
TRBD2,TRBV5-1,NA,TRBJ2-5,CASSSGGGEETQYF,TGCGCCAGCAGCTCCGGGGGGGGCGAGGAGACCCAGTACTTC
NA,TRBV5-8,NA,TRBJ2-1,CASSPWGGSRNEQFF,TGTGCCAGCAGCCCATGGGGTGGTAGCCGCAATGAGCAGTTCTTC
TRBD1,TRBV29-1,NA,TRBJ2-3,CSVGRQGASTDTQYF,TGCAGCGTTGGCCGCCAGGGGGCTAGCACAGATACGCAGTATTTT
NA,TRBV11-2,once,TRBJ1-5,CASSSTGNNQPQHF,TGTGCCAGCAGCAGTACAGGGAACAATCAGCCCCAGCATTTT
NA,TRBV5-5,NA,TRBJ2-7,CASSLWGEESYEQYF,TGTGCCAGCAGCTTGTGGGGGGAGGAGTCCTACGAGCAGTACTTC
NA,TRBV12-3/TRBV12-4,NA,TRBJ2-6,CASRPPNSGANVLTF,TGTGCCAGCAGGCCCCCCAACTCTGGGGCCAACGTCCTGACTTTC
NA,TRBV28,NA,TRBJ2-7,CASSSQGLSSYEQYF,TGTGCCAGCAGTTCCCAGGGCCTTAGCTCCTACGAGCAGTACTTC
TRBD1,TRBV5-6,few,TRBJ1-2,CASSEQGGDYGYTF,TGTGCCAGCAGCGAACAGGGGGGAGACTATGGCTACACCTTC
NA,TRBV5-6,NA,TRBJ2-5,CASSLKGQETQYF,TGTGCCAGCAGCTTGAAGGGGCAAGAGACCCAGTACTTC
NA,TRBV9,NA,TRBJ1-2,CASSTTGRSYGYTF,TGTGCCAGCAGCACCACAGGACGGTCCTATGGCTACACCTTC
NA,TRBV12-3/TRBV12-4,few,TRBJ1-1,CASSLGGVEAFF,TGTGCCAGCAGTTTAGGGGGGGTTGAAGCTTTCTTT
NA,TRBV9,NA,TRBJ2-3,CASTGGTRVADTQYF,TGTGCCAGCACCGGCGGGACAAGGGTCGCAGATACGCAGTATTTT
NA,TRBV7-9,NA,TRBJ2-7,CASSFTGIEQYF,TGTGCCAGCAGCTTCACAGGTATCGAGCAGTACTTC
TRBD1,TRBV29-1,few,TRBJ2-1,CSVYRGLLSYNEQFF,TGCAGCGTCTACAGGGGGCTTCTCTCCTATAATGAGCAGTTCTTC
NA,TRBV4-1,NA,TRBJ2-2,CASSQWTRNGELFF,TGCGCCAGCAGCCAGTGGACCCGCAACGGGGAGCTGTTTTTT
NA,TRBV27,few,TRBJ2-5,CASSPEGETQYF,TGTGCCAGCAGTCCGGAGGGGGAGACCCAGTACTTC
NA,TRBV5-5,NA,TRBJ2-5,CASSRAGQQETQYF,TGTGCCAGCAGCCGGGCGGGACAGCAAGAGACCCAGTACTTC
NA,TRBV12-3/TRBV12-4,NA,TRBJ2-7,CASSLLKWNEQYF,TGTGCCAGCAGCCTCTTGAAATGGAATGAGCAGTACTTC
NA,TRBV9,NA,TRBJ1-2,CASSVDSYGYTF,TGTGCCAGCAGCGTAGACAGCTATGGCTACACCTTC
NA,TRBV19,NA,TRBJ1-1,CASSYAENTEAFF,TGTGCCAGTAGTTATGCAGAGAACACTGAAGCTTTCTTT
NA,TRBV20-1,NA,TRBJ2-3,CSALWGLLTDTQYF,TGCAGTGCGCTCTGGGGACTCCTCACAGATACGCAGTATTTT
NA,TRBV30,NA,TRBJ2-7,CAWSDWGLSYEQYF,TGTGCCTGGAGTGATTGGGGACTGAGCTACGAGCAGTACTTC
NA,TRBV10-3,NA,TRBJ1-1,CAIKGTAEAFF,TGTGCCATCAAAGGAACAGCTGAAGCTTTCTTT
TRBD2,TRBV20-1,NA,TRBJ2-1,CSARDGGGEADEQFF,TGCAGTGCTAGAGATGGTGGGGGGGAAGCGGACGAGCAGTTCTTC
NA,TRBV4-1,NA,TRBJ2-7,CASSRMPGGDYEQYF,TGCGCCAGCAGCCGTATGCCAGGAGGGGACTACGAGCAGTACTTC
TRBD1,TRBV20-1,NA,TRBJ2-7,CSARVRGPATEQYF,TGCAGTGCTAGAGTTAGGGGGCCAGCTACCGAGCAGTACTTC
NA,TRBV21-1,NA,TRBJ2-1,CASSKAGYGTSGRERFRLYNEQFF,TGTGCCAGCAGCAAAGCAGGCTATGGGACTAGCGGGAGGGAAAGGTTTAGGCTCTACAATGAGCAGTTCTTC
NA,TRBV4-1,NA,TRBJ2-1,CASSHQAGNEQFF,TGCGCCAGCAGCCACCAGGCGGGCAATGAGCAGTTCTTC
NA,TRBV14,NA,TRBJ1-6,CASREGGGTDNSPLHF,TGTGCCAGCAGAGAAGGAGGGGGGACGGATAATTCACCCCTCCACTTT
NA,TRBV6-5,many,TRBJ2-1,CASSYILSIDEQFF,TGTGCCAGCAGTTACATACTTTCTATCGATGAGCAGTTCTTC
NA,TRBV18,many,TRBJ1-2,CASSPDGNYGYTF,TGTGCCAGCAGTCCGGACGGCAACTATGGCTACACCTTC
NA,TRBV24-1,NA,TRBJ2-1,CATSDLDSSYNEQFF,TGTGCCACCAGTGATTTGGACAGCTCCTACAATGAGCAGTTCTTC
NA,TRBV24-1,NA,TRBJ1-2,CATSDFEGYTF,TGTGCCACCAGTGATTTTGAAGGCTACACCTTC
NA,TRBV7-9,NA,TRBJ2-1,CASSLEVTNNEQFF,TGTGCCAGCAGCTTAGAAGTGACAAACAATGAGCAGTTCTTC
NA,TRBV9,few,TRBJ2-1,CASSPASPGSYNEQFF,TGTGCCAGCAGCCCTGCTAGCCCCGGCTCCTACAATGAGCAGTTCTTC
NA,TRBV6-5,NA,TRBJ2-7,CASSYLGSSGSTYEQYF,TGTGCCAGCAGTTACTTAGGAAGTAGCGGATCGACCTACGAGCAGTACTTC
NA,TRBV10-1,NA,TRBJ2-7,CASSEELDRGRGIYEQYF,TGCGCCAGCAGTGAGGAGCTTGATCGGGGGCGCGGGATCTACGAGCAGTACTTC